This paragraph covers one T cell receptor beta chain sequence. The antigen is undetermined. The CDR3 has 19 residues. The V and J ends lost 0 bases and 0 bases, in that order; junction bases with no gene match: 10. Germline V lookup: CDR1 LGHNA, CDR2 YNFKEQ. Researchers ran the PCR with 60 Vbeta and 13 Jbeta primers. Sequencing used immunoSEQ multiplex PCR; TCRdb keeps in-frame clones, though not all of them. Among 100,000 to 150,000 clones listed, roughly two thirds were seen once. The sample is drawn from a study of cytomegalovirus exposure and HLA in healthy donors. Study conclusions and caveats: In a later analysis, specific HLA alleles were associated with approximately 17,000 TCR beta sequences at a 0.05 false discovery rate. Data from an earlier analysis indicated that most TCR beta V segments were productive either about 87% or about 30% of the time. One cluster of highly shared sequence variants probably arose as a sequencing artifact. The dataset shows that most TCR sequences were rare, while some public TCRs occurred in many donors.

Source material: PBMCs. This clonotype was obtained from a man in his thirties or forties in good health and CMV-seropositive. This chain connects TRBV4-2 to TRBJ1-1; TRBD1 aligns across 10 bases. The CDR3 DNA follows: TGTGCCAGCAGCCAAGAGCAGGGACAGGGGCCCGACTTGAACACTGAAGCTTTCTTT. Its translation is CASSQEQGQGPDLNTEAFF.